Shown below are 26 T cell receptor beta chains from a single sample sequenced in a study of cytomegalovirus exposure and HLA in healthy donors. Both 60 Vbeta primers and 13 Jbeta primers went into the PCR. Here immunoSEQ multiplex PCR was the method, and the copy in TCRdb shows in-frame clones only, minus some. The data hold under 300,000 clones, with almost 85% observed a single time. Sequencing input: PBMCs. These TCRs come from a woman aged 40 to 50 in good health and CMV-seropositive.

This chain's CDR3 is CASSIIQQENTGELFF. The DNA for the CDR3 is TGTGCCAGTAGTATAATACAACAGGAGAACACCGGGGAGCTGTTTTTT. V and J are TRBV19 and TRBJ2-2; the D gene is possibly TRBD1 (5 bases). The germline V gene encodes CDR1 LNHDA and CDR2 SQIVND (reference sequence). The CDR3 length is 16 residues. Trimming took off 2 bases at V and 1 base at J, with 11 bases between the two ends.

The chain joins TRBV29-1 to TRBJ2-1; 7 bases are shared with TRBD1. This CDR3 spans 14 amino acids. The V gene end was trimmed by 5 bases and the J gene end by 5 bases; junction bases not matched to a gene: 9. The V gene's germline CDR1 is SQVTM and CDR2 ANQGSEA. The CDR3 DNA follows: TGCAGCGTTCCTCTAGGGACAGCTGACAATGAGCAGTTCTTC. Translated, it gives CSVPLGTADNEQFF.

In nucleotides, the CDR3 is TGTGCCAGCAGCTTACGAGGACAGAACAATGAGCAGTTCTTC. It is translated as CASSLRGQNNEQFF. The V call is TRBV11-3, the J call TRBJ2-1; D perhaps matches TRBD1 (6 bases). The CDR3 runs 14 residues. Germline CDR1 reads SGHNT; CDR2 reads YENEEA. V lost 2 bases and J 5 bases, leaving 10 bases between the germline ends. The full variable domain, in which reference TRBV11-3 and TRBJ2-1 provide the parts outside the CDR3, is EAGVVQSPRYKIIEKKQPVAFWCNPISGHNTLYWYLQNLGQGPELLIRYENEEAVDDSQLPKDRFSAERLKGVDSTLKIQPAELGDSAVYLCASSLRGQNNEQFFGPGTRLTVL.

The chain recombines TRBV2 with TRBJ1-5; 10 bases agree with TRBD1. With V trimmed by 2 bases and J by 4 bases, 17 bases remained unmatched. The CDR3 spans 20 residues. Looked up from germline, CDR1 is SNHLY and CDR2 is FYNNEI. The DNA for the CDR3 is TGTGCCAGCAGTGAACGTGGTTATCTGGGGACAGGGGTTTTGAATCAGCCCCAGCATTTT. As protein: CASSERGYLGTGVLNQPQHF. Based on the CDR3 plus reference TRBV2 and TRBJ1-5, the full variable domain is EPEVTQTPSHQVTQMGQEVILRCVPISNHLYFYWYRQILGQKVEFLVSFYNNEISEKSEIFDDQFSVERPDGSNFTLKIRSTKLEDSAMYFCASSERGYLGTGVLNQPQHFGDGTRLSIL.

CDR3 coding DNA: TGCAGCGTTGCAAACCCGGGACTAGCGGGAGTGGAGACCCAGTACTTC. Translated: CSVANPGLAGVETQYF. The chain is built from TRBV29-1 and TRBJ2-5; 14 nucleotides align to TRBD2. The CDR3 sequence is 16 residues long. V dropped 4 bases and J dropped 5; count of bases not matched to a gene: 9. The germline V gene encodes CDR1 SQVTM and CDR2 ANQGSEA.

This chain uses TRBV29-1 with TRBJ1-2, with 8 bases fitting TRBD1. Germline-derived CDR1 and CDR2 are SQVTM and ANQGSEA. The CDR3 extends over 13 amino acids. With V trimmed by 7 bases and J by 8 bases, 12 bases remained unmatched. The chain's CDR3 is CSGRRQGNSGYTF. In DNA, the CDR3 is TGCAGCGGCCGGCGACAGGGGAATAGCGGCTACACCTTC.

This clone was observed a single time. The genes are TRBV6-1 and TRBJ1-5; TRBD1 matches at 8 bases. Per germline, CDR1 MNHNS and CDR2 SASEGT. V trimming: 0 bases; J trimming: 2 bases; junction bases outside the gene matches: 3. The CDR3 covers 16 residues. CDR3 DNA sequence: TGTGCCAGCAGTGAAGCGTCAGGGGGCGGCAATCAGCCCCAGCATTTT. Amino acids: CASSEASGGGNQPQHF.

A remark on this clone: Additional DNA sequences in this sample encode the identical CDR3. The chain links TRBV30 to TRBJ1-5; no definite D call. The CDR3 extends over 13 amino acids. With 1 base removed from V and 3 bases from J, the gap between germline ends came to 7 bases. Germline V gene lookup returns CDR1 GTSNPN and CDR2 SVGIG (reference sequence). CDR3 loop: CAWSARDNQPQHF. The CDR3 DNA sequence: TGTGCCTGGAGTGCACGGGACAATCAGCCCCAGCATTTT.

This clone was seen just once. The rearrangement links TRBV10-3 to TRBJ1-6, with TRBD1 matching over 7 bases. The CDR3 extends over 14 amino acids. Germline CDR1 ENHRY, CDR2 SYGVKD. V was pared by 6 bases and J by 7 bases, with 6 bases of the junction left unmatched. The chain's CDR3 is CAISQGQNNSPLHF. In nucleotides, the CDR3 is TGTGCCATCAGCCAGGGACAGAACAATTCACCCCTCCACTTT.

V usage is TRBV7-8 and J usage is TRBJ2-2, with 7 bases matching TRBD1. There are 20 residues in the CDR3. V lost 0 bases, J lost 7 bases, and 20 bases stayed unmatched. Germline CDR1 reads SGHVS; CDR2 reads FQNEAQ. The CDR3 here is CASSLAPLLTGVTEGGELFF. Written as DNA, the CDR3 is TGTGCCAGCAGCTTAGCCCCCCTACTTACAGGGGTCACCGAGGGCGGGGAGCTGTTTTTT. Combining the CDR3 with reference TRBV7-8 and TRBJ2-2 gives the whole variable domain GAGVSQSPRYKVAKRGQDVALRCDPISGHVSLFWYQQALGQGPEFLTYFQNEAQLDKSGLPSDRFFAERPEGSVSTLKIQRTQQEDSAVYLCASSLAPLLTGVTEGGELFFGEGSRLTVL.

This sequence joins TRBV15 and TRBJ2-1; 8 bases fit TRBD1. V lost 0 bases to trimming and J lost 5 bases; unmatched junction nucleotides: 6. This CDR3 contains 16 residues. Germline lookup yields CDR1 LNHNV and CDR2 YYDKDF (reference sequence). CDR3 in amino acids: CATSRDRTGPDNEQFF. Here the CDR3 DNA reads TGTGCCACCAGCAGAGATCGGACAGGGCCCGACAATGAGCAGTTCTTC.

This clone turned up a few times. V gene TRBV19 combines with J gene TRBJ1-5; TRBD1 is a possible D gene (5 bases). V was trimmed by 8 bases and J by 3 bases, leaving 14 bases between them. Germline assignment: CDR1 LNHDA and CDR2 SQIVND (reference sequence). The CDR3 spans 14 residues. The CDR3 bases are TGTGCCAGTTCGAAAGGGGATATCAATCAGCCCCAGCATTTT. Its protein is CASSKGDINQPQHF.

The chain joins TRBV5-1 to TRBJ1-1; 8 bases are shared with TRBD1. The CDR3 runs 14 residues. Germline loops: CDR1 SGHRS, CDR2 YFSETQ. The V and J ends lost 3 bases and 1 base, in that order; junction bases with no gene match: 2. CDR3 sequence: CASSWQGANTEAFF. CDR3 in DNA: TGCGCCAGCAGCTGGCAGGGGGCGAACACTGAAGCTTTCTTT.

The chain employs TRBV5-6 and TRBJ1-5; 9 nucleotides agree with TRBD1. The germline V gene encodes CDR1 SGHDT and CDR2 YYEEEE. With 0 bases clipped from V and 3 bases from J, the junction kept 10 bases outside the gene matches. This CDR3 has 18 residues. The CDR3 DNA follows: TGTGCCAGCAGCTTGGGCCCCCGAACAGGGGGCTTCAATCAGCCCCAGCATTTT. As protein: CASSLGPRTGGFNQPQHF.

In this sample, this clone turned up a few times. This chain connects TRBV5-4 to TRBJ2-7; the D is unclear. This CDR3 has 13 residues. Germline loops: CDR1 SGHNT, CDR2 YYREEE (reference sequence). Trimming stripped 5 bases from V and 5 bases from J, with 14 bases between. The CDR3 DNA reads TGTGCCAGCAGTCGCATCAGTTCCAACGAGCAGTACTTC. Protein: CASSRISSNEQYF.

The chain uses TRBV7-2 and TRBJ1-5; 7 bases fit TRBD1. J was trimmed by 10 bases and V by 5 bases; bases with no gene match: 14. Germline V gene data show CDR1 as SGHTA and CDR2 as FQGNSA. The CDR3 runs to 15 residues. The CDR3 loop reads CASSKGQLIKDPQHF. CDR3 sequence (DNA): TGTGCCAGCAGCAAGGGACAGCTTATCAAGGACCCCCAGCATTTT.

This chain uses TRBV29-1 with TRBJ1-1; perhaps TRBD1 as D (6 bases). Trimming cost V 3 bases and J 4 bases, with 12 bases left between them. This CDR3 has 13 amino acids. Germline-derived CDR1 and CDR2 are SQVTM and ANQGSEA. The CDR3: CSVDGDKGTEAFF. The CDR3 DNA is TGCAGCGTTGACGGGGACAAGGGCACTGAAGCTTTCTTT.

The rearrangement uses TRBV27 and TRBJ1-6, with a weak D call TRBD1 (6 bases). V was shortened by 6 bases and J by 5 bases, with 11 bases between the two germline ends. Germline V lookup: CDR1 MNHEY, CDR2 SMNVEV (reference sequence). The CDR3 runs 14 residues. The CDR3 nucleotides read TGTGCCAGCAGCCAAACAGGGAATAATTCACCCCTCCACTTT. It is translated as CASSQTGNNSPLHF.

The CDR3: CASTGAGSYNEQFF. CDR3 DNA: TGTGCCAGCACGGGAGCGGGTTCCTACAATGAGCAGTTCTTC. The V call is TRBV7-9, the J call TRBJ2-1; possible D gene TRBD2, 6 bases. Trimming removed 7 bases from V and 1 base from J, with 11 bases in between. Germline CDR1 is SEHNR and CDR2 is FQNEAQ (reference sequence). The CDR3 consists of 14 residues.

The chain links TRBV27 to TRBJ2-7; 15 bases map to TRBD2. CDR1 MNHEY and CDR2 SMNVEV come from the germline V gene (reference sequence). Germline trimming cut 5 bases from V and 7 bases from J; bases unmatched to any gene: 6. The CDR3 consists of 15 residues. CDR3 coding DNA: TGTGCCAGCAGTGTGGGACTAGCGGGAGGTTATGAGCAGTACTTC. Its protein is CASSVGLAGGYEQYF.

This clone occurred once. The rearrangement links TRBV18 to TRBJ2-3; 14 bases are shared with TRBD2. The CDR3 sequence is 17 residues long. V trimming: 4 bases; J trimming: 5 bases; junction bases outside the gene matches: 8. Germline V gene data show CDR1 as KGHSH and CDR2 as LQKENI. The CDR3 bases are TGTGCCAGCTCACAAGGGACTAGCGGGAGTGGGGAAGATACGCAGTATTTT. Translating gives CASSQGTSGSGEDTQYF.

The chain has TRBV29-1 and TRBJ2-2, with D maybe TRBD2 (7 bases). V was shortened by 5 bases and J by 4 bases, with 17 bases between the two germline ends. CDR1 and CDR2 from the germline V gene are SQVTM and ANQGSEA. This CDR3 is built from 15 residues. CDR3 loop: CSVRIGGGATGELFF. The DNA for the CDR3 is TGCAGCGTTCGGATAGGGGGGGGAGCCACCGGGGAGCTGTTTTTT.

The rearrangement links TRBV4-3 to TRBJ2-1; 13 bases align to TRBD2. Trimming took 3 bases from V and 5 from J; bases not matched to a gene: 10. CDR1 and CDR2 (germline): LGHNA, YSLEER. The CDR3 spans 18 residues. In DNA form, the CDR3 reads TGCGCCAGCAGCCAGTTTGGCGGAACTAGCGGGAGGGACAATGAGCAGTTCTTC. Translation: CASSQFGGTSGRDNEQFF.

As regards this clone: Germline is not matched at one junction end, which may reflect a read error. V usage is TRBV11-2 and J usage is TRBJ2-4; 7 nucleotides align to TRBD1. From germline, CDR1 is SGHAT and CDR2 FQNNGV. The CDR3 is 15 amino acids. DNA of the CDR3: TGTGCCAGCAGCTTAGGAGACAGGGCCAAAAACAGTCAGTACTTC. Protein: CASSLGDRAKNSQYF.

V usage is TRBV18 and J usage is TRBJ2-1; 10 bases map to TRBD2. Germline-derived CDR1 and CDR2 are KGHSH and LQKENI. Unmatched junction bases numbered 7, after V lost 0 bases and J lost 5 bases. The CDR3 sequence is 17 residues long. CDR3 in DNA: TGTGCCAGCTCACCACCGAACCAACTAGCGGGGCACAATGAGCAGTTCTTC. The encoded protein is CASSPPNQLAGHNEQFF.

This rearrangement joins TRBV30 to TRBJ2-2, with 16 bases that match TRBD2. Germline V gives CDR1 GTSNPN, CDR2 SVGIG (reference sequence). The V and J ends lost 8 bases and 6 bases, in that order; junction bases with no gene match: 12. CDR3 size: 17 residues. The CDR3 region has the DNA TGTGCCCGCGCCGGGACTAGCGGGAGGGCCTGGGCCGGGGAGCTGTTTTTT. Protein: CARAGTSGRAWAGELFF.